This T cell receptor (beta chain) was sequenced during a study of blood T cell repertoires in COVID-19 (dated by TCRdb to about 2020). Background on the whole study: The collaborator samples originated in the United States, Italy and Spain and spanned the acute and convalescent phases of COVID-19. The material from the prospective study consisted of cDNA or gDNA derived from T cells, B-cell-depleted T cells, or PBMCs. The dataset comprised deeply sampled blood TCRbeta repertoires from subjects exposed to, actively infected with, or recovered from COVID-19. The repertoires were released in a freely available public database intended as a resource for research on the immune response to SARS-CoV-2. Samples came from the ongoing ImmuneRACE study (first 160 participants) plus 1,254 subjects from 6 global collaborators. Nearly every sample came with metadata listing a de-identified subject ID, COVID-19 status, age in years and sex. Where HLA class I and class II types were available, the types were taken from metadata supplied by the sample provider, not from assay-based typing.

What the authors observed across the whole study: The quantity of clinical and demographic metadata differed by source and by participant and was supplied without curation.

In regard to this clone: Its antigen is unknown. Per-nucleotide qualities are absent, and no much larger clonotype sits a single base away.

TCRbeta CDR3 regions were amplified from genomic DNA using the immunoSEQ Assay, a bias-controlled multiplex PCR. The original methods were these. The number of nucleated cells in each sample was estimated by amplification of reference gene primers within the assay. Sequence reads were collapsed and filtered to measure the absolute abundance of every unique TCRbeta CDR3 rearrangement. For each sample, productive Simpson clonality was calculated as the square root of Simpson's diversity index over productive rearrangements. TCRdb mirrors the immuneACCESS table, restricted to in-frame sequences. Some clones are absent from its copies; in checked studies, under half trace to an unresolved V gene, and the reason for the others is unknown. For V, J and clone size, that table is used; D and trimming come from the DNA. The sample yields about 98,000 clones; about 91% were counted once. The ten largest clones take up about 3.9% of the sample.

The collaborating institutions used their own protocols to collect whole blood in K2EDTA tubes. For TCRbeta analysis, collaborators shipped samples in one of three forms: frozen whole blood, isolated PBMCs, or DNA extracted from either of those sample types. V drops 4 bases and J drops 0 bases, leaving 6 bases in between. Taken from cysteine to phenylalanine, the CDR3 has 13 residues. Only CDR3 DNA remains: 39 bases, in frame from the first base. The germline V gene supplies CDR1 SGHRS and CDR2 YFSETQ. The sequencing input was peripheral blood. This receptor chain uses TRBV5-1 and TRBJ2-3; no D gene is confidently identified. The TCR originated in a man aged 18 to 29 with acute or convalescent COVID-19. CDR3 reads: CASSPVSTDTQYF. The DNA sequence is TGCGCCAGCAGCCCGGTCAGCACAGATACGCAGTATTTT.